This is a list of T cell receptor beta chains from one sample in a study of regulatory T cells in long-lasting Graves disease. TCRdb reprocessed the multiplex PCR reads with MiXCR, giving one entry per CDR3 protein. The data show roughly 520,000 distinct CDR3 sequences, around 11% seen once. This sample also appeared in a second study, on T cells in Graves' hyperthyroidism and ophthalmopathy.

This specimen consisted of peripheral blood mononuclear cells (PBMCs), obtained at new diagnosis, from a patient treated with antithyroid drugs. Receptors originate from a woman aged 25-40 years with Graves disease. CDR3s include the opening cysteine and the closing phenylalanine or tryptophan. Each record gives: J gene, V gene, clone size, D gene, CDR3 DNA, CDR3 protein. A D gene is named only where the DNA matches it firmly. Some rows mark clone size as missing; the rest say once, few, many or name a class of expanded clone.

J: TRBJ2-1
V: TRBV2
size: many
D: TRBD1
DNA: TGTGCCAGCAGGAACCCGGTGCGGACAGGGAATGAGCAGTTCTTC
CDR3: CASRNPVRTGNEQFF

J: TRBJ2-1
V: TRBV12-3/TRBV12-4
size: few
D: TRBD2
DNA: TGTGCCAGCAGTCCCTCGGGTAGCGGGATGAATGAGCAGTTCTTC
CDR3: CASSPSGSGMNEQFF

J: TRBJ2-5
V: TRBV30
size: many
D: .
DNA: TGTGCCTGGCGGGGGTGGGTGGGGGAGACCCAGTACTTC
CDR3: CAWRGWVGETQYF

J: TRBJ2-2
V: TRBV18
size: few
D: .
DNA: TGTGCCAGCTCACCACGTCGGACGAACACCGGGGAGCTGTTTTTT
CDR3: CASSPRRTNTGELFF

J: TRBJ1-2
V: TRBV11-2
size: many
D: TRBD1
DNA: TGTGCCAGCAGCTTTATCCGGGACAGGGCCCCCTATGGCTACACCTTC
CDR3: CASSFIRDRAPYGYTF

J: TRBJ2-7
V: TRBV29-1
size: many
D: TRBD1
DNA: TGCAGCGTTTTTGGGACAGGGGACCACGAGCAGTACTTC
CDR3: CSVFGTGDHEQYF

J: TRBJ2-3
V: TRBV3-2
size: .
D: .
DNA: TGTGCCAGCAGGCGACGACTAGCGGACACAGATACGCAGTATTTT
CDR3: CASRRRLADTDTQYF

J: TRBJ1-5
V: TRBV7-2
size: few
D: .
DNA: TGTGCCAGCAGCTTAGGGGCTTATGGCCCCCTGCCCCAGCATTTT
CDR3: CASSLGAYGPLPQHF

J: TRBJ1-5
V: TRBV28
size: .
D: .
DNA: TGTGCCAATAAGGGCCAAGGTGATCAGCCCCAGCATTTT
CDR3: CANKGQGDQPQHF

J: TRBJ2-5
V: TRBV5-1
size: many
D: .
DNA: TGCGCCAGCAGCTTGGCCCCGGCTGGGAGGGAGACCCAGTACTTC
CDR3: CASSLAPAGRETQYF

J: TRBJ2-1
V: TRBV19
size: few
D: .
DNA: TGTGCCAGTAGTATGCGGCTAGAATACAATGAGCAGTTCTTC
CDR3: CASSMRLEYNEQFF

J: TRBJ2-7
V: TRBV10-3
size: many
D: .
DNA: TGTGCCAGCAGGGACCTAGCTACCTACGAGCAGTACTTC
CDR3: CASRDLATYEQYF

J: TRBJ2-7
V: TRBV5-1
size: many
D: .
DNA: TGCGCCAGCAGCTTGGTTCCGGGCTCCTACGAGCAGTACTTC
CDR3: CASSLVPGSYEQYF

J: TRBJ1-2
V: TRBV18
size: many
D: .
DNA: TGTGCCAGCTCACCATTACCGGGCACGGAAGGCTACACCTTC
CDR3: CASSPLPGTEGYTF